The 8 T cell receptor beta chains below come from one sample, sequenced in a study of cytomegalovirus exposure and HLA in healthy donors. PCR involved 60 Vbeta and 13 Jbeta primers. The assay was immunoSEQ multiplex PCR, and TCRdb's table has in-frame clones only and misses some. The data show 120,000 or so clones, with around three quarters seen just once and roughly 2% held by the top ten. Sequencing was performed on PBMCs. These receptors originate from a man between 18 and 35 years old in good health and CMV-seronegative.

CDR3 protein: CASSPSLIREKGYEQYF. CDR3 nucleotides: TGTGCCAGCAGCCCCTCCCTAATTCGGGAGAAAGGCTACGAGCAGTACTTC. The chain recombines TRBV28 with TRBJ2-7, with D tentatively TRBD2 (6 bases). Germline V gene lookup returns CDR1 MDHEN and CDR2 SYDVKM. CDR3 length: 17 residues. V gave up 6 bases and J gave up 3 bases, with 24 bases separating them.

The rearrangement uses TRBV6-5 and TRBJ2-7, with 8 bases aligning to TRBD2. This CDR3 has 14 residues. The J segment lost 5 bases and the V segment lost 7 bases, leaving 10 bases of the junction unmatched. From germline, CDR1 is MNHEY and CDR2 SVGAGI. The CDR3 bases are TGTGCCAGCAAGCCTAGCGGGCTTAGCCACGAGCAGTACGTC. Translated: CASKPSGLSHEQYV.

The chain links TRBV5-4 to TRBJ1-2, with TRBD1 matching over 10 bases. Germline CDR1 SGHNT, CDR2 YYREEE (reference sequence). The CDR3 loop spans 16 amino acids. V dropped 4 bases and J dropped 6; count of bases not matched to a gene: 12. CDR3 region: CASSKRMGQGINGYTF. DNA for the CDR3: TGTGCCAGCAGCAAGAGGATGGGACAGGGGATAAATGGCTACACCTTC. The full variable domain, rest sourced from reference TRBV5-4 and TRBJ1-2, is ETGVTQSPTHLIKTRGQQVTLRCSSQSGHNTVSWYQQALGQGPQFIFQYYREEENGRGNFPPRFSGLQFPNYSSELNVNALELDDSALYLCASSKRMGQGINGYTFGSGTRLTVV.

This sequence joins TRBV10-3 and TRBJ2-7, with D maybe TRBD2 (5 bases). The V and J ends lost 2 bases and 7 bases respectively, with 6 bases between them. The CDR3 is 11 amino acids. Germline CDR1 and CDR2: ENHRY and SYGVKD. The CDR3 reads CAISEEGEQYF. In nucleotides, the CDR3 is TGTGCCATCAGTGAGGAGGGAGAGCAGTACTTC.

This clone has a handful of counts. The rearrangement uses TRBV30 and TRBJ1-3; no clear D gene. Germline CDR1 GTSNPN, CDR2 SVGIG (reference sequence). Trimming removed 4 bases from V and 8 bases from J, with 12 bases in between. This CDR3 has 12 amino acids. CDR3 DNA: TGTGCCTGGACCCTCTCCTCGGACACCATATATTTT. Its protein is CAWTLSSDTIYF.

The rearrangement links TRBV28 to TRBJ2-7; 10 nucleotides match TRBD1. The V gene's germline CDR1 is MDHEN and CDR2 SYDVKM. The CDR3 has 14 amino acids. Unmatched junction bases numbered 0, after V lost 4 bases and J lost 0 bases. CDR3 in amino acids: CASSWTGGSYEQYF. The CDR3 region has the DNA TGTGCCAGCAGTTGGACAGGGGGCTCCTACGAGCAGTACTTC.

The rearrangement uses TRBV6-5 and TRBJ1-1, with a weak D call TRBD1 (5 bases). CDR1 MNHEY and CDR2 SVGAGI come from the germline V gene. V gave up 8 bases and J gave up 2 bases, with 18 bases separating them. This CDR3 region has 15 residues. The CDR3 sequence is CASGPHSGGNTEAFF. The CDR3 region has the DNA TGTGCCAGCGGACCTCATAGCGGGGGAAACACTGAAGCTTTCTTT.

The rearrangement uses TRBV5-6 and TRBJ1-1, with unresolved D. With 3 bases removed from V and 1 base from J, the gap between germline ends came to 13 bases. Germline V gene lookup returns CDR1 SGHDT and CDR2 YYEEEE. This CDR3 is built from 15 residues. The CDR3 loop reads CASSSLLQGNTEAFF. The CDR3 nucleotides are TGTGCCAGCAGCTCCTTACTACAAGGGAACACTGAAGCTTTCTTT.